The rows below give T cell receptor beta chains drawn from one sample of a study of radiotherapy plus CTLA-4 blockade in lung cancer. The protocol was immunoSEQ multiplex PCR, while the TCRdb copy is restricted to in-frame clones and leaves out a portion. The table shows around 120,000 clones, with approximately 80% occurring only once. The specimen comprised peripheral blood, sampled from a patient treated with radiotherapy plus ipilimumab. These TCRs come from a human donor with non-small cell lung cancer who had a partial response to radiotherapy plus ipilimumab. CDR3s include the opening cysteine and the closing phenylalanine or tryptophan. The D gene is left open where the match is weak. Clone size is stated in some rows and not others, as once, few, many or a class when expanded.

len | j_gene | d_gene | abundance | v_gene | CDR3nt | CDR3aa
15 | TRBJ2-7 | TRBD2 | . | TRBV6-1 | TGTGCCAGCAGAAGAGGGACTAGCGGCTCCTACGAGCAGTACTTC | CASRRGTSGSYEQYF
15 | TRBJ2-3 | TRBD2 | . | TRBV7-2 | TGTGCCAGCAGCCTCACTAGCGGGAGTCGGCATACGCAGTATTTT | CASSLTSGSRHTQYF
14 | TRBJ2-7 | TRBD1 | few | TRBV19 | TGTGCCAGTAGTGACCGGGACAGGGGGCCCGAGCAGTACTTC | CASSDRDRGPEQYF
14 | TRBJ1-2 | TRBD1 | . | TRBV18 | TGTGCCAGCTCACCGGAGGGACAGGCTTATGGCTACACCTTC | CASSPEGQAYGYTF
14 | TRBJ1-1 | TRBD1 | . | TRBV2 | TGTGCCAGCAGTAGACAGGGGGCTGGGACTGAAGCTTTCTTT | CASSRQGAGTEAFF
12 | TRBJ2-7 | . | . | TRBV6-1 | TGTGCCAGCAGAGATCCTAGGGGTGAGCAGTACTTC | CASRDPRGEQYF
14 | TRBJ2-7 | TRBD2 | . | TRBV5-1 | TGCGCCAGCAGCTCCACTGGCGGGAGGCGCGAGCAGTACTTC | CASSSTGGRREQYF
13 | TRBJ1-3 | . | few | TRBV27 | TGTGCCAGCAGTTCCATCAGGGGAAACACCATATATTTT | CASSSIRGNTIYF
11 | TRBJ1-2 | . | . | TRBV20-1 | TGCAGTGCTACCCGACGGGATGGCTACACCTTC | CSATRRDGYTF
18 | TRBJ1-5 | TRBD1 | . | TRBV6-1 | TGTGCCAGCAGTGAACTTGACAGGGGGCATCGGGGCAATCAGCCCCAGCATTTT | CASSELDRGHRGNQPQHF
17 | TRBJ2-1 | TRBD1 | . | TRBV7-9 | TGTGCCAGCAGCCCCCCCGACAGGGCGCGGTATTCCGATGAGCAGTTCTTC | CASSPPDRARYSDEQFF
15 | TRBJ2-2 | . | . | TRBV9 | TGTGCCAGCAGCGCCATAGTACGCAACACCGGGGAGCTGTTTTTT | CASSAIVRNTGELFF
17 | TRBJ2-5 | TRBD2 | . | TRBV4-2 | TGTGCCAGCAGCCAAGAGGGTAGCGGGAGGCTTAGAGAGACCCAGTACTTC | CASSQEGSGRLRETQYF
14 | TRBJ1-1 | TRBD1 | . | TRBV5-1 | TGCGCCAGCAGCCCTCCGGACAGGGCGCTGTCCGCTTTCTTT | CASSPPDRALSAFF
16 | TRBJ1-5 | . | . | TRBV28 | TGTGCCAGCAGAAAAACAGGAGAATATAGCAATCAGCCCCAGCATTTT | CASRKTGEYSNQPQHF
14 | TRBJ1-3 | TRBD1 | . | TRBV10-3 | TGTGCCATCAGTGGGGGACAGATCGGAAACACCATATATTTT | CAISGGQIGNTIYF
12 | TRBJ1-1 | . | . | TRBV19 | TGTGCCAGTAGTAACAGGGACACTGAAGCTTTCTTT | CASSNRDTEAFF
13 | TRBJ1-6 | . | . | TRBV6-1 | TGTGCCAGCAATCCGCAGTATAATTCACCCCTCCACTTT | CASNPQYNSPLHF
16 | TRBJ2-7 | TRBD1 | . | TRBV10-3 | TGTGCCATCAGTGGAGGTTCTGGGACAGGGGGGTACGAGCAGTACTTC | CAISGGSGTGGYEQYF
13 | TRBJ2-1 | TRBD2 | . | TRBV6-1 | TGTGCCAGCAGTGAAGGCCTAACTAGCGGATTAATCTTC | CASSEGLTSGLIF
18 | TRBJ2-1 | . | . | TRBV12-1 | TGTGCCAGCAGCTTGTTTAGCGGGAGGTCCACCCGTGGCAATGAGCAGTTCTTC | CASSLFSGRSTRGNEQFF
15 | TRBJ2-7 | TRBD2 | . | TRBV2 | TGTGCCAGCTCCCCCGGGGCTAGCGGGACCTACGAGCAGTACTTC | CASSPGASGTYEQYF
16 | TRBJ2-3 | TRBD1 | . | TRBV5-5 | TGTGCCAGCAGCGGGATGGACAGGATAACCACAGATACGCAGTATTTT | CASSGMDRITTDTQYF
15 | TRBJ2-1 | . | few | TRBV7-2 | TGTGCCAGCAGCTTAGTGGTGGGTAGGGGAAGGGAGCAGTTCTTC | CASSLVVGRGREQFF
13 | TRBJ2-4 | . | . | TRBV7-6 | TGTGCCAGCAGCTTATCCAGGCAAAACATTCAGTACTTC | CASSLSRQNIQYF
15 | TRBJ2-5 | TRBD2 | once | TRBV5-3 | TGTGCCAGAAGCGTACTAGCGGGAGGGAAAGAGACCCAGTACTTC | CARSVLAGGKETQYF
14 | TRBJ1-1 | . | . | TRBV6-5 | TGTGCCAGCAGGCCCGGGGGGCGGAACACTGAAGCTTTCTTT | CASRPGGRNTEAFF
14 | TRBJ2-2 | . | . | TRBV5-1 | TGCGCCAGCAGCTCGTCAGTGAACACCGGGGAGCTGTTTTTT | CASSSSVNTGELFF
16 | TRBJ1-2 | TRBD1 | . | TRBV28 | TGTGCCAGCAGTTACCCCCGACAGGGGGCTCAGTATGGCTACACCTTC | CASSYPRQGAQYGYTF
17 | TRBJ1-6 | . | . | TRBV5-6 | TGTGCCAGCAGCTTGGTTCAGGACTCCATAATTAATTCACCCCTCCACTTT | CASSLVQDSIINSPLHF
15 | TRBJ2-5 | TRBD2 | . | TRBV19 | TGTGCCAGTAGCCAGGAGCGGGGGGGGTTGGAGACCCAGTACTTC | CASSQERGGLETQYF
17 | TRBJ1-2 | . | . | TRBV5-1 | TGCGCCAGCAGCGTGGCCTCCGCGGGAACCTGGACCTATGGCTACACCTTC | CASSVASAGTWTYGYTF
14 | TRBJ2-5 | . | . | TRBV5-4 | TGTGCCAGCAGCTTGGCCAGGGCTCAAGAGACCCAGTACTTC | CASSLARAQETQYF
15 | TRBJ2-2 | TRBD1 | . | TRBV4-3 | TGCGCCAGCAGCCAACCGGGACAGGGGACCGGGGAGCTGTTTTTT | CASSQPGQGTGELFF
14 | TRBJ2-3 | . | . | TRBV5-5 | TGTGCCAGCAGCCTGGACAGACCCACAGATACGCAGTATTTT | CASSLDRPTDTQYF
15 | TRBJ1-5 | TRBD1 | . | TRBV19 | TGTGCCAGTAGCTCAGACAGGGGTGGCAATCAGCCCCAGCATTTT | CASSSDRGGNQPQHF
17 | TRBJ1-1 | TRBD1 | . | TRBV5-1 | TGCGCCAGCAGCGGAGGGCAAGGGGGCTCTATAGGGACTGAAGCTTTCTTT | CASSGGQGGSIGTEAFF
12 | TRBJ1-1 | TRBD1 | . | TRBV28 | TGTGCCAGCAGTCAGGCAGACAGGGACGCTTTCTTT | CASSQADRDAFF
13 | TRBJ1-1 | . | few | TRBV12-5 | TGTGCTAGTGGTCCCGCACTCCGGGGAGAAGCTTTCTTT | CASGPALRGEAFF
15 | TRBJ2-3 | TRBD2 | . | TRBV10-1 | TGCGCCAGCAGTGACATTGCGGGAGTCACAGATACGCAGTATTTT | CASSDIAGVTDTQYF
14 | TRBJ1-4 | . | . | TRBV7-9 | TGTGCCAGCCACCGGGGGAATACGAGGGAAAAACTGTTTTTT | CASHRGNTREKLFF
16 | TRBJ2-1 | TRBD2 | . | TRBV7-7 | TGTGCTAGCAGCTTAGCGGGGTTCGGGGGGCAAGGTGAGCAGTTCTTC | CASSLAGFGGQGEQFF
15 | TRBJ1-3 | . | few | TRBV5-4 | TGTGCCAGCAGCTTAGACTTATCCTCTGGAAACACCATATATTTT | CASSLDLSSGNTIYF
14 | TRBJ1-1 | . | . | TRBV4-1 | TGCGCCAGCAGCCTCTACAGGGAGAACACTGAAGCTTTCTTT | CASSLYRENTEAFF
14 | TRBJ2-1 | . | . | TRBV5-1 | TGCGCCAGCAGTCAGGACAGAAACTACAATGAGCAGTTCTTC | CASSQDRNYNEQFF
14 | TRBJ2-3 | TRBD2 | . | TRBV5-1 | TGCGCCAGCAGCCCGCCTGGGAGGGTAGATACGCAGTATTTT | CASSPPGRVDTQYF
15 | TRBJ1-5 | . | . | TRBV4-3 | TGCGCCAGCAGCCAATTCTTAGACAGAAATCAGCCCCAGCATTTT | CASSQFLDRNQPQHF
15 | TRBJ2-2 | . | . | TRBV4-2 | TGTGCCAGCAGCCGCCCGGGAGCGAACACCGGGGAGCTGTTTTTT | CASSRPGANTGELFF
13 | TRBJ2-3 | TRBD2 | . | TRBV29-1 | TGCAGCGTTGTAGCGGGGGGAACAGATACGCAGTATTTT | CSVVAGGTDTQYF
16 | TRBJ1-4 | TRBD1 | once | TRBV15 | TGTGCCACCAGCAGAGGGGGGGACAGGACTAATGAAAAACTGTTTTTT | CATSRGGDRTNEKLFF
16 | TRBJ2-5 | TRBD2 | . | TRBV5-1 | TGCGCCAGCAGCTCCTTAGCGGGAGGAGGACAAGAGACCCAGTACTTC | CASSSLAGGGQETQYF
14 | TRBJ1-4 | . | . | TRBV7-9 | TGTGCCAGCAGCCCCGTGTCGGGTCGGGAAAAACTGTTTTTT | CASSPVSGREKLFF
15 | TRBJ1-1 | . | . | TRBV30 | TGTGCCTGGAGTGTATACCAGATCCGGGGCACTGAAGCTTTCTTT | CAWSVYQIRGTEAFF
15 | TRBJ1-1 | . | . | TRBV27 | TGTGCCAGCAGTTTAACGAAACAGGGAAACACTGAAGCTTTCTTT | CASSLTKQGNTEAFF
16 | TRBJ2-1 | TRBD2 | . | TRBV27 | TGTGCCAGCAGTCTTACGGGACTAGCGAGATACAATGAGCAGTTCTTC | CASSLTGLARYNEQFF
14 | TRBJ1-5 | . | . | TRBV25-1 | TGTGCCACCTCAGGAAAAGGGGATTTTCAGCCCCAGCATTTT | CATSGKGDFQPQHF
16 | TRBJ1-3 | TRBD1 | once | TRBV5-1 | TGCGCCAGCAGCTTGAAGTCCAGGGGGCCGGGAAACACCATATATTTT | CASSLKSRGPGNTIYF
15 | TRBJ2-1 | TRBD2 | . | TRBV7-2 | TGTGCCAGCAGCCCAGACCGGCTAGCGGGAGGTGAGCAGTTCTTC | CASSPDRLAGGEQFF
14 | TRBJ2-3 | . | . | TRBV28 | TGTGCCAGCAACGAACCAGGGGGCACAGATACGCAGTATTTT | CASNEPGGTDTQYF
14 | TRBJ2-2 | TRBD1 | few | TRBV6-1 | TGTGCCAGCAGCCAGGACAGGGGAGCCGGGGAGCTGTTTTTT | CASSQDRGAGELFF